Listed below are T cell receptor beta chains from one sample, sequenced in a study of human T cells and chemical hapten exposure. TCRdb re-analysed the RACE reads in MiXCR, keeping a single row per CDR3 protein. The repertoire holds about 62,000 distinct CDR3 sequences, about 7% seen once, with 1.5% to 2% in the top ten. This specimen was whole blood, taken in connection with sensitization to the hapten diphenylcyclopropenone (DPC). Receptors were obtained from a woman aged 25 to 45 with alopecia areata. Some clones in this sample may be carry-over from other donors' samples. CDR3s include the opening cysteine and the closing phenylalanine or tryptophan. A D gene is named only where the DNA matches it firmly. Clone size is shown for a subset of rows, as once, few, many or a class of expanded clone.

v_gene	abundance	j_gene	d_gene	CDR3aa	CDR3nt
TRBV18	many	TRBJ1-1	TRBD1	CASSVQGGEHTEAFF	TGTGCCAGCTCAGTACAGGGGGGCGAGCACACTGAAGCTTTCTTT
TRBV7-9	.	TRBJ2-4	TRBD1	CASSPTGGIAKNIQYF	TGTGCCAGCAGCCCGACAGGGGGCATAGCCAAAAACATTCAGTACTTC
TRBV6-5	few	TRBJ2-7	.	CASSSDSTYEQYF	TGTGCCAGCAGTTCGGACAGCACCTACGAGCAGTACTTC
TRBV6-6	many	TRBJ1-1	.	CASRRRVVEGENTEAFF	TGTGCCAGCAGAAGACGAGTAGTGGAAGGGGAAAACACTGAAGCTTTCTTT
TRBV10-3	few	TRBJ1-3	TRBD1	CAISETGGSPGNTIYF	TGTGCCATCAGTGAAACAGGGGGGTCCCCTGGAAACACCATATATTTT
TRBV20-1	.	TRBJ1-2	.	CSARETDSWGYTF	TGCAGTGCTAGAGAAACGGATTCTTGGGGCTACACCTTC
TRBV29-1	many	TRBJ2-1	.	CSFSPDQISYNEQFF	TGCAGCTTTTCTCCGGACCAAATCTCCTACAATGAGCAGTTCTTC
TRBV9	many	TRBJ2-5	.	CASSDQPQGTQYF	TGTGCCAGCAGCGACCAGCCGCAGGGTACCCAGTACTTC
TRBV11-1	many	TRBJ2-2	TRBD2	CASSLRGGPTGELFF	TGTGCCAGCAGCTTACGCGGGGGGCCCACCGGGGAGCTGTTTTTT
TRBV5-1	many	TRBJ2-3	.	CASSGARTDTQYF	TGCGCCAGTTCGGGGGCCCGCACAGATACGCAGTATTTT
TRBV5-4	many	TRBJ1-1	.	CASSSRRTEAFF	TGTGCCAGCAGCTCTCGGAGGACTGAAGCTTTCTTT
TRBV12-3/TRBV12-4	few	TRBJ1-2	.	CVSSPTGWSLYGYTF	TGTGTCAGCAGTCCGACAGGCTGGAGCCTCTATGGCTACACCTTC
TRBV5-1	many	TRBJ1-1	.	CASSYLNTEAFF	TGCGCCAGCAGCTATCTGAACACTGAAGCTTTCTTT
TRBV6-5	.	TRBJ1-1	.	CASSYEGGSTEAFF	TGTGCCAGCAGTTACGAGGGGGGGAGCACTGAAGCTTTCTTT
TRBV28	.	TRBJ1-2	.	CASNTPNYGYTF	TGTGCCAGTAATACGCCCAACTATGGCTACACCTTC
TRBV6-5	many	TRBJ1-1	.	CASSYRGYMNTEAFF	TGTGCCAGCAGTTACAGGGGGTACATGAACACTGAAGCTTTCTTT